Below, one T cell receptor beta chain is given with its context. What it binds is unknown. Trimming stripped 7 bases from V and 0 bases from J, with 9 bases between. Germline V gene lookup returns CDR1 LNHDA and CDR2 SQIVND (reference sequence). The CDR3 is made up of 13 amino acids. This sample is drawn from a study of T cell responses to AZD1222 COVID-19 vaccine. General study points: With two AZD1222 doses given, Spike-specific TCR breadth and depth both rose. The repertoires were collected only after the peak T cell response. The sample set comprised mostly white British donors with more females, and clonal diversity was possibly underestimated.

Some second doses came at about 4 weeks and others at about 12 weeks; these were pooled. Sequenced by immunoSEQ multiplex PCR; TCRdb stores in-frame clones only, minus some. This sample has about 170,000 clones, with roughly nine tenths found just once. Sequences were derived from peripheral blood, sampled 28 days after the second AZD1222 dose. The receptor comes from an adult who received the AZD1222 COVID-19 vaccine. The chain is built from TRBV19 and TRBJ1-1; D gene unclear. CDR3 amino acids: CASTGIMNTEAFF. Written as DNA, the CDR3 is TGTGCCAGTACCGGAATCATGAACACTGAAGCTTTCTTT.